One and the same sample provided the 15 T cell receptor beta chains below, sequenced in a study of OX40 agonist ivuxolimab in advanced cancers. The protocol was immunoSEQ multiplex PCR, while the TCRdb copy is restricted to in-frame clones and leaves out a portion. This sample has fewer than 80,000 clones, with more than 75% found just once. Sequencing was performed on CD4+ or CD8+ T cells sorted from blood, taken in a trial of the OX40 agonist ivuxolimab. The receptor source for this set is an adult with an advanced solid tumor such as melanoma, head and neck, liver or kidney cancer.

The CDR3 is CASSSSGTGLDTQYF. In DNA form, the CDR3 reads TGTGCCAGCAGCTCCAGTGGGACAGGTCTAGATACGCAGTATTTT. This chain joins TRBV7-9 and TRBJ2-3, with 8 bases that match TRBD1. Germline V gene sequence: CDR1 SEHNR, CDR2 FQNEAQ (reference sequence). J lost 5 bases, V lost 4 bases, and 8 bases had no gene match. The CDR3 has 15 amino acids.

The gene calls are TRBV7-9 and TRBJ2-1, with D tentatively TRBD2 (6 bases). The CDR3 sequence is 15 residues long. Trimming took off 4 bases at V and 4 bases at J, with 14 bases between the two ends. Germline assignment: CDR1 SEHNR and CDR2 FQNEAQ (reference sequence). The CDR3 region is CASSSVIGGYNEQFF. CDR3 bases: TGTGCCAGCAGCTCGGTCATCGGGGGTTACAATGAGCAGTTCTTC.

The chain uses TRBV5-6 and TRBJ2-1; 9 positions agree with TRBD2. The J segment lost 7 bases and the V segment lost 4 bases, leaving 9 bases of the junction unmatched. The CDR3 has 15 residues. Germline CDR1 and CDR2: SGHDT and YYEEEE. The DNA of the CDR3 is TGTGCCAGCAGCCCACCGCGGGAGGGGAGGAATGAGCAGTTCTTC. Its translation is CASSPPREGRNEQFF.

The CDR3 DNA sequence: TGTGCCAGCAGAATGACAGGGGGCCGGGAGACCCAGTACTTC. Translated: CASRMTGGRETQYF. V and J are TRBV2 and TRBJ2-5; 10 nucleotides line up with TRBD1. Losses at the gene ends were 6 bases for V and 5 bases for J; bases not matched to a gene: 6. Looked up from germline, CDR1 is SNHLY and CDR2 is FYNNEI. The CDR3 covers 14 residues.

The rearrangement links TRBV29-1 to TRBJ2-7, with unresolved D. The V end was cut by 4 bases, the J end by 7 bases, with 11 bases between. The CDR3 consists of 11 residues. Germline V CDR1 and CDR2: SQVTM, ANQGSEA. As DNA, the CDR3 is TGCAGCGTTGTGAGGATCGGGGAGCAGTACTTC. Protein product: CSVVRIGEQYF.

As DNA, the CDR3 is TGTGCCAGCAGCTTAGGGCTAGCGGCGTACCAAGAGACCCAGTACTTC. This gives the protein CASSLGLAAYQETQYF. The genes are TRBV11-3 and TRBJ2-5; 7 bases are shared with TRBD2. Trimming at V came to 1 base and at J to 0 bases, leaving 5 bases not matched to a gene. The CDR3 consists of 16 residues. Germline V lookup: CDR1 SGHNT, CDR2 YENEEA.

As concerns this clone: The junction does not match germline at one end; this may be a read error. CDR3 protein: CASSQDRGLSYEQYF. Here the CDR3 DNA reads TGCGCCAGCAGCCAAGATCGGGGCCTTTCCTACGAGCAGTACTTC. The chain is built from TRBV5-4 and TRBJ2-7; D possibly matches TRBD1 or TRBD2 (5 bases each). CDR1 is SGHNT, CDR2 YYREEE, per germline (reference sequence). This CDR3 comprises 15 residues.

The V gene is TRBV6-5, the J gene TRBJ2-7; D remains ambiguous. Deletions cut 0 bases from V and 0 bases from J, with 9 bases between. The germline V gene has CDR1 MNHEY and CDR2 SVGAGI. This CDR3 has 15 amino acids. The CDR3: CASSYSARSSYEQYF. The CDR3 DNA sequence: TGTGCCAGCAGTTACTCAGCGCGGAGCTCCTACGAGCAGTACTTC.

This chain connects TRBV9 to TRBJ2-3; 15 nucleotides line up with TRBD2. This CDR3 is 16 amino acids long. The germline V gene has CDR1 SGDLS and CDR2 YYNGEE. J gave up 4 bases and V 6 bases, and 6 bases lay outside the gene matches. The CDR3 DNA sequence: TGTGCCAGCACCAGAGGACTAGCGGGGGGGGCAGATACGCAGTATTTT. Amino acid sequence: CASTRGLAGGADTQYF.

The J gene is TRBJ2-3, the V gene TRBV7-6; possibly TRBD1 for D (5 bases). Per germline, CDR1 SGHVS and CDR2 FNYEAQ. V lost 0 bases and J lost 1, with 5 bases in between. The CDR3 sequence is 14 residues long. CDR3 DNA sequence: TGTGCCAGCAGCTTAGCCAGGGGCACAGATACGCAGTATTTT. This gives the protein CASSLARGTDTQYF.

This chain links TRBV4-1 with TRBJ1-1; TRBD1 agrees at 7 bases. The CDR3 consists of 13 residues. J lost 4 bases, V lost 5 bases, and 4 bases had no gene match. CDR1 is MGHRA, CDR2 YSYEKL, per germline. CDR3 sequence: CASSDREVTEAFF. CDR3 nucleotide sequence: TGCGCCAGCAGCGACAGGGAGGTCACTGAAGCTTTCTTT.

The chain employs TRBV9 and TRBJ2-3; D not certain. Trimming pared 2 bases from V and 8 bases from J, leaving 15 bases between. The germline V gene encodes CDR1 SGDLS and CDR2 YYNGEE. This CDR3 has 14 amino acids. As DNA, the CDR3 is TGTGCCAGCAGCGTTGGTCCTCTAGGCGGTACGCAGTATTTT. Residues: CASSVGPLGGTQYF.

This clone has only one observation. The chain links TRBV7-2 to TRBJ1-2; 7 bases map to TRBD1. Germline V gene sequence: CDR1 SGHTA, CDR2 FQGNSA. The V segment lost 5 bases and the J segment 7 bases; nucleotides outside the gene matches: 16. The CDR3 is 16 residues long. CDR3 in amino acids: CASSLLVPSGGSGYTF. The CDR3 region has the DNA TGTGCCAGCAGCCTGCTTGTACCCTCAGGGGGTAGTGGCTACACCTTC.

The chain has TRBV7-3 and TRBJ1-2, with 8 bases that match TRBD1. The junction had 1 base not matched to a gene; V was cut back by 4 bases and J by 3 bases. The CDR3 spans 13 residues. Germline V gene data show CDR1 as SGHTA and CDR2 as FQGTGA. CDR3 sequence: CASSWGQDYGYTF. Here the CDR3 DNA reads TGTGCCAGCAGCTGGGGACAGGACTATGGCTACACCTTC.

The chain employs TRBV27 and TRBJ1-4; the match to TRBD1 covers 7 bases. The V gene end was trimmed by 5 bases and the J gene end by 4 bases; junction bases not matched to a gene: 4. Per germline, CDR1 MNHEY and CDR2 SMNVEV (reference sequence). CDR3 length: 14 residues. The CDR3 sequence: CASSETGINEKLFF. In DNA, the CDR3 is TGTGCCAGCAGTGAGACAGGGATTAATGAAAAACTGTTTTTT. The complete variable domain, with remaining parts taken from reference TRBV27 and TRBJ1-4, reads EAQVTQNPRYLITVTGKKLTVTCSQNMNHEYMSWYRQDPGLGLRQIYYSMNVEVTDKGDVPEGYKVSRKEKRNFPLILESPSPNQTSLYFCASSETGINEKLFFGSGTQLSVL.